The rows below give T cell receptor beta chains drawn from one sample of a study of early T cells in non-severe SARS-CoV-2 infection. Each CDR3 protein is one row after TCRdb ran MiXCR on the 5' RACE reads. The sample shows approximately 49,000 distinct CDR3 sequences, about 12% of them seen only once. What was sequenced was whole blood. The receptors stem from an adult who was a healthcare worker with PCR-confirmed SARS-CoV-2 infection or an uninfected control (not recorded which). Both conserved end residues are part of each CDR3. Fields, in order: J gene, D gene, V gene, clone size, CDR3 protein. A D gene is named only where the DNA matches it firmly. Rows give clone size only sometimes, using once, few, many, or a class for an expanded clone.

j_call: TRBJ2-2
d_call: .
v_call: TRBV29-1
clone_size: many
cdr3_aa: CSVTHNTGELFF

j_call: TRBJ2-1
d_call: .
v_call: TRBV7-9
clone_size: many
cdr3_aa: CASRQASPNNEQFF

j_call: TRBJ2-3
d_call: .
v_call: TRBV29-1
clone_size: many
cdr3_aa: CSVPDYTDTQYF

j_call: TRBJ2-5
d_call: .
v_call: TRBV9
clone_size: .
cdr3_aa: CASRKGGETQYF

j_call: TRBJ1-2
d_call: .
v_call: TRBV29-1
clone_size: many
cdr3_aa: CSVDHLAGTNYGYTF

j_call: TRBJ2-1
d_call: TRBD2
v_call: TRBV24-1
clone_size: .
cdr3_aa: CATSDFRGTSRGQPSYNEQFF

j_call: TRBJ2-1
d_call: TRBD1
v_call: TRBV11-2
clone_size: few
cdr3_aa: CASRSYRGHEQFF

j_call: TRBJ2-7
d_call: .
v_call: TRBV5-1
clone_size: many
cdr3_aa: CASSLTGDLYEQYF

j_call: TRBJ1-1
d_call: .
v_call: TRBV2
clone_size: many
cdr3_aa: CARSGTEAFF

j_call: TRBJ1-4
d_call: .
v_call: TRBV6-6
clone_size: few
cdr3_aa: CASSYWEKATNEKLFF

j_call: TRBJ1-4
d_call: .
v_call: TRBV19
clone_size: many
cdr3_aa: CASSIQGAREKLFF

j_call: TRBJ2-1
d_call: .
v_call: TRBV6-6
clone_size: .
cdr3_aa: CASSYSPYEQFF

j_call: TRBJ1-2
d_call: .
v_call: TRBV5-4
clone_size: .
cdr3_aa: CASSLARNSNYGYTF

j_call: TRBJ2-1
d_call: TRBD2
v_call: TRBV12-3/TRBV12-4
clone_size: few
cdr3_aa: CASSISGRAPNEQFF

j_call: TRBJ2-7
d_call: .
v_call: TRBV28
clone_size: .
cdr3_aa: CASSLSRRSYEQYF

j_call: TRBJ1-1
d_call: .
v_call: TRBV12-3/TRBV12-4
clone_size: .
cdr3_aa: CASSLELPADTEAFF